The clone carrying this TCR beta chain was counted only a few times. Its antigen remains unknown. The germline V gene encodes CDR1 LGHNA and CDR2 YNFKEQ. V lost 0 bases and J lost 9, with 12 bases in between. CDR3 length: 14 amino acids. This record belongs to a study of T-cell reconstitution after alpha-beta-depleted transplantation in children. Regarding the study as a whole: As was reported, about two months after transplant, alpha-beta T cells came from several hundred expanded graft clones. One year post-transplant, T-cell counts and diversity were largely derived from T cells produced anew. From surviving recipient T cells and thymic progenitors came the high day-60 TCRbeta diversity observed in some patients.

Unique molecular identifiers were incorporated during preparation of the TCRbeta library. TCRdb independently ran MiXCR on the PCR reads; one entry per CDR3 protein. The sample carries hundreds of thousands of distinct CDR3 sequences, 15% to 20% recorded once. The receptor comes from a boy in the first two years of life who had a stem cell transplant for Wiskott-Aldrich syndrome, so the T cells may come from the graft donor. The chain recombines TRBV4-2 with TRBJ2-1, with TRBD2 as a possible D gene (5 bases). This material consisted of PBMCs, mostly from graft donor cells, taken 360 days after TCRalphabeta/CD19-depleted stem cell transplant. The CDR3 is CASSQDLPAGEQFF. The CDR3 DNA reads TGTGCCAGCAGCCAAGATCTCCCTGCGGGTGAGCAGTTCTTC.